This T cell receptor beta chain was sequenced during a study of vaccination and CD4 T cells after COVID-19. General study points: Vaccine-specific clones in convalescent patients were spike mono-reactive in 304 of 307 cases.

The CDR3 covers 16 residues. The J segment lost 1 base and the V segment lost 0 bases, leaving 4 bases of the junction unmatched. Germline CDR1 is MGHRA and CDR2 is YSYEKL. The treatment is: roughly 11-day PBMC culture with coronavirus spike peptide pools or control peptides (ViraFEST assay). The Oncomine TCR Beta short-read assay was what sequenced the DNA obtained from cultured CD4+ T cells. In TCRdb, the PCR reads were re-called with MiXCR into one record per CDR3 protein. This table has approximately 14,000 distinct CDR3 sequences, roughly half appearing once. Points on this clonotype: What it binds is not known.

This receptor was obtained from a human donor who had recovered from COVID-19. The specimen sequenced was CD4+ T cells from blood, cultured in vitro. The chain links TRBV4-1 to TRBJ2-3; 7 bases agree with TRBD1. CDR3 sequence (DNA): TGCGCCAGCAGCCAAGACAGGACAGGAGGCACAGATACGCAGTATTTT. It is translated as CASSQDRTGGTDTQYF.